In this sample, the clone carrying this T cell receptor (beta chain) turned up a few times. Its antigen remains unknown. CDR3 length equals 14 residues. CDR1 and CDR2 (germline): SGHVS, FQNEAQ. The J segment lost 4 bases and the V segment lost 5 bases, leaving 6 bases of the junction unmatched. These data come from a study of cytomegalovirus exposure and HLA in healthy donors. General study points: Some segments of the V type, notably TRBV6-2 and TRBV6-3, were excluded as indistinguishable.

The PCR ran on 60 Vbeta and 13 Jbeta primers. The protocol was immunoSEQ multiplex PCR, while the TCRdb copy is restricted to in-frame clones and leaves out a portion. The sample shows about 150,000 clones, over 80% of them seen only once. The sequence was collected from a male donor in good health and CMV-seropositive. Sequencing input: PBMCs. V and J are TRBV7-8 and TRBJ2-3; 7 nucleotides align to TRBD2. CDR3 amino acids: CASSQRGRADTQYF. The CDR3 DNA follows: TGTGCCAGCAGCCAGCGGGGCCGGGCAGATACGCAGTATTTT.